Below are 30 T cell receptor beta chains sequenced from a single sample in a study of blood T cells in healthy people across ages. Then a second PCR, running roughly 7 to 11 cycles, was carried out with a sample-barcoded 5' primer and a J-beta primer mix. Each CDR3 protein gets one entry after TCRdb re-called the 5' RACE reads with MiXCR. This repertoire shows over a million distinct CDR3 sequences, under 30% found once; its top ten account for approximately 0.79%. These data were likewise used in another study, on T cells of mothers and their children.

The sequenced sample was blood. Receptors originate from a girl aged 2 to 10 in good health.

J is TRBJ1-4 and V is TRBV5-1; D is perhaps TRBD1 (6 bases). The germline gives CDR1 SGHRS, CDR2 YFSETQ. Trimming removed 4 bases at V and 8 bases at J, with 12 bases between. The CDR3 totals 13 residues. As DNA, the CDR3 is TGCGCCAGCAGCAGGGGGTACTCGGAAAAACTGTTTTTT. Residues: CASSRGYSEKLFF.

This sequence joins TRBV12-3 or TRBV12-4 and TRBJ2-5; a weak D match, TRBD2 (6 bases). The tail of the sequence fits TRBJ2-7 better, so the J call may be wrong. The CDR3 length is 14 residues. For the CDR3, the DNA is TGTGCCAGCAGTTTGGGAGGAACCGATTACGAGCAGTACTTC. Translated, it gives CASSLGGTDYEQYF.

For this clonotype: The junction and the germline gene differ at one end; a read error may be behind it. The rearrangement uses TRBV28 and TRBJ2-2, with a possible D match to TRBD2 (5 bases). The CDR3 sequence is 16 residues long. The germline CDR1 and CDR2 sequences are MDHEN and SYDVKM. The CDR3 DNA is TGTGCCAGCAGTCTCTTAGTGGGAGCGAACATCGGGGAGCTGTTTTTT. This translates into CASSLLVGANIGELFF.

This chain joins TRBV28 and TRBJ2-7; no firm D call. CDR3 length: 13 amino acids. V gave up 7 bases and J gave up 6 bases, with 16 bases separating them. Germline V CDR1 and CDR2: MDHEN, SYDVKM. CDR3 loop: CASTLRNKAEQYF. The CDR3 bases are TGTGCCAGCACCCTCCGGAATAAAGCCGAGCAGTACTTC.

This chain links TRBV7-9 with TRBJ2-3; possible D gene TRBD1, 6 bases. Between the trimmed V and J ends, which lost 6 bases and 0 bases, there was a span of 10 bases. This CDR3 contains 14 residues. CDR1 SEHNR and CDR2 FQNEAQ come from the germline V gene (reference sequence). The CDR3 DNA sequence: TGTGCCAGCAGACAGGGCTTCAGCACAGATACGCAGTATTTT. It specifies CASRQGFSTDTQYF.

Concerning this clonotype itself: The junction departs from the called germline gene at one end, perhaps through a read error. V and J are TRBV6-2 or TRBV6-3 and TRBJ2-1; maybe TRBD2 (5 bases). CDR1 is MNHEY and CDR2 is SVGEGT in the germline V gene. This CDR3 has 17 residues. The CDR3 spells CASSTGSRGRSYNGQFF. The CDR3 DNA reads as TGTGCCAGCAGTACCGGATCCCGGGGTCGCTCCTACAATGGGCAGTTCTTC.

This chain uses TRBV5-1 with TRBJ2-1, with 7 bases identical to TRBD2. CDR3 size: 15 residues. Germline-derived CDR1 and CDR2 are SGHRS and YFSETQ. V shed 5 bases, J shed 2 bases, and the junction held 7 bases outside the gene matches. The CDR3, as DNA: TGCGCCAGCAGTCCGGAACTAGCGACCTACAATGAGCAGTTCTTC. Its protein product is CASSPELATYNEQFF. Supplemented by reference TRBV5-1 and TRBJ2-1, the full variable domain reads KAGVTQTPRYLIKTRGQQVTLSCSPISGHRSVSWYQQTPGQGLQFLFEYFSETQRNKGNFPGRFSGRQFSNSRSEMNVSTLELGDSALYLCASSPELATYNEQFFGPGTRLTVL.

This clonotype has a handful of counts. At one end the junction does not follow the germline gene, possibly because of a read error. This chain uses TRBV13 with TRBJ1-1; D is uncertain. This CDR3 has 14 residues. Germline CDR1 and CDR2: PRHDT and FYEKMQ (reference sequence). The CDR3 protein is CAGSLGLTGTEAFF. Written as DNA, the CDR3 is TGTGCCGGCAGCTTAGGCCTCACGGGGACTGAAGCTTTCTTT.

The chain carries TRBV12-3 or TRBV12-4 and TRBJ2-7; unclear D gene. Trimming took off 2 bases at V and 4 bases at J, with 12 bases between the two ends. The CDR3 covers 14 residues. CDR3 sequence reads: CASSLTADPYEQYF. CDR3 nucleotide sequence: TGTGCCAGCAGTTTAACCGCTGATCCTTACGAGCAGTACTTC.

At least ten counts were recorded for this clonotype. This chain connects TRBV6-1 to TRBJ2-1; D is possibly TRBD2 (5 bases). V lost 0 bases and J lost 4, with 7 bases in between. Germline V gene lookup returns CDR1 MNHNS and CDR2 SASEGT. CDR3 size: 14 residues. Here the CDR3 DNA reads TGTGCCAGCAGTGAAGCGGGAGTATACAATGAGCAGTTCTTC. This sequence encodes CASSEAGVYNEQFF.

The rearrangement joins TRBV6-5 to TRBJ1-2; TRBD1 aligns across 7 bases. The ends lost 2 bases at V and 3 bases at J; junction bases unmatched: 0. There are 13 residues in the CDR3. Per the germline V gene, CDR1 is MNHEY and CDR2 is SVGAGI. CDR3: CASSYGQDYGYTF. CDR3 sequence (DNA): TGTGCCAGCAGTTACGGACAGGACTATGGCTACACCTTC.

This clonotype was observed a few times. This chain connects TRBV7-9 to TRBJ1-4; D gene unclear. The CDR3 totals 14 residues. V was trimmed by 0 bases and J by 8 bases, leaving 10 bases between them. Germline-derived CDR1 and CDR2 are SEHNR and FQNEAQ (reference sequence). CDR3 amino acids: CASSLALGNEKLFF. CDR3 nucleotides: TGTGCCAGCAGCTTAGCTCTTGGGAACGAAAAACTGTTTTTT.

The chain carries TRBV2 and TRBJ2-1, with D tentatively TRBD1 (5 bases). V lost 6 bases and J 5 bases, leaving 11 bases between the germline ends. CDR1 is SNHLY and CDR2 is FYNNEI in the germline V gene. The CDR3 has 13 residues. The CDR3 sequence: CASSATENNEQFF. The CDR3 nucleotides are TGTGCCAGCAGCGCGACAGAAAACAATGAGCAGTTCTTC.

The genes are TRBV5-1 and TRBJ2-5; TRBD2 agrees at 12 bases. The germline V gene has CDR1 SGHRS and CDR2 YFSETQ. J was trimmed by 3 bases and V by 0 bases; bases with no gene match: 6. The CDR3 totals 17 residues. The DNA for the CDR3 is TGCGCCAGCAGCTTGGGGGTGACTAGCGGGAGAGAAGAGACCCAGTACTTC. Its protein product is CASSLGVTSGREETQYF. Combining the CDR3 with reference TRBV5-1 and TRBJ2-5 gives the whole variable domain KAGVTQTPRYLIKTRGQQVTLSCSPISGHRSVSWYQQTPGQGLQFLFEYFSETQRNKGNFPGRFSGRQFSNSRSEMNVSTLELGDSALYLCASSLGVTSGREETQYFGPGTRLLVL.

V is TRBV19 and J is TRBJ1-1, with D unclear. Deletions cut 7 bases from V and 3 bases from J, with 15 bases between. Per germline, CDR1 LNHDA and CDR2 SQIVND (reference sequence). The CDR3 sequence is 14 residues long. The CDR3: CASTPDPRDTEAFF. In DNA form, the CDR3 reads TGTGCCAGTACTCCGGATCCGCGAGACACTGAAGCTTTCTTT.

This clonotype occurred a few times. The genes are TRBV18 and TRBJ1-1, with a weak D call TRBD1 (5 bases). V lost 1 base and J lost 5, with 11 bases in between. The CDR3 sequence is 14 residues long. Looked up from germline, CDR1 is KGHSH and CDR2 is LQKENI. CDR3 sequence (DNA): TGTGCCAGCTCACCACGAGGGGAATTAACTGAAGCTTTCTTT. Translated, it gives CASSPRGELTEAFF.

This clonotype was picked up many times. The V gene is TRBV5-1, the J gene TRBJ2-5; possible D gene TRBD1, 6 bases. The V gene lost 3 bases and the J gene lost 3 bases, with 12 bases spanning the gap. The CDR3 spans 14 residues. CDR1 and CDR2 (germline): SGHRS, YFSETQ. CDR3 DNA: TGCGCCAGCAGCTCACCCGGACAGAAAGAGACCCAGTACTTC. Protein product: CASSSPGQKETQYF.

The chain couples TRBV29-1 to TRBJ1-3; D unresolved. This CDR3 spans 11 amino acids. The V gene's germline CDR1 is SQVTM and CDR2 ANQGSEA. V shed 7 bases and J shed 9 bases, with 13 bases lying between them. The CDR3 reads CSAGAGGTIYF. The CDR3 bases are TGCAGCGCGGGCGCTGGCGGCACCATATATTTT.

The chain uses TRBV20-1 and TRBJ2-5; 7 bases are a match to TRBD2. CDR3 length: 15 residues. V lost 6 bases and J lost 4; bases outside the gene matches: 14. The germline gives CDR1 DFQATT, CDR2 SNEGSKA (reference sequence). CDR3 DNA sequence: TGCAGTGCAATATTCCTTAGCGGGTCCTTAGAGACCCAGTACTTC. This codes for CSAIFLSGSLETQYF.

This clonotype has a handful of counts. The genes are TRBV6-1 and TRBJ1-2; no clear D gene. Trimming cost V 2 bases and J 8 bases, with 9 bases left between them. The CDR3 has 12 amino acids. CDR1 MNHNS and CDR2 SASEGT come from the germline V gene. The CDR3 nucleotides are TGTGCCAGCAGTGAATACCCGGGCGGCTACACCTTC. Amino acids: CASSEYPGGYTF.

The CDR3 coding sequence is TGCAGCGTTGGGGGGTCCCGGGACCAGTACTTC. Its translation is CSVGGSRDQYF. The V call is TRBV29-1, the J call TRBJ2-5; TRBD1 or TRBD2 may be the D gene (5 bases each). Germline CDR1 and CDR2: SQVTM and ANQGSEA. Deletions cut 4 bases from V and 10 bases from J, with 13 bases between. This CDR3 spans 11 amino acids.

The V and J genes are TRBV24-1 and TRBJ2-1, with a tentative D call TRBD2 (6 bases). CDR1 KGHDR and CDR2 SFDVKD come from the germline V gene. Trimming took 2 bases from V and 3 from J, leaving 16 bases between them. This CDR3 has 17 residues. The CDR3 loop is CATSDSPGVWIYNEQFF. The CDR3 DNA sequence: TGTGCCACCAGTGATTCCCCGGGGGTCTGGATCTACAATGAGCAGTTCTTC.

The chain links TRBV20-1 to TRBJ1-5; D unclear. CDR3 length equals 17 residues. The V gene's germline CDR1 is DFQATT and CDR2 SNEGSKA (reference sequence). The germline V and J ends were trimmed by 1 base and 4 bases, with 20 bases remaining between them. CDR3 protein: CSARGTGWEARNQPQHF. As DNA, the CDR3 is TGCAGTGCTAGAGGTACCGGTTGGGAGGCCAGGAATCAGCCCCAGCATTTT.

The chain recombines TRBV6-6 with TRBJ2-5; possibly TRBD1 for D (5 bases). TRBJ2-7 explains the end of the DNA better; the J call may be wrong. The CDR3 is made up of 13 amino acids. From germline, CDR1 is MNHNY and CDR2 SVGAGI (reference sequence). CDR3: CASSYGAYYEQYF. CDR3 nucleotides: TGTGCCAGCAGTTACGGGGCATACTACGAGCAGTACTTC.

The CDR3 reads CASSSPTYLYNEQFF. Here the CDR3 DNA reads TGTGCCAGCAGCTCACCTACCTACCTCTACAATGAGCAGTTCTTC. The chain is built from TRBV7-9 and TRBJ2-1, with D unclear. CDR1 is SEHNR and CDR2 is FQNEAQ in the germline V gene (reference sequence). The CDR3 totals 15 residues. V lost 4 bases to trimming and J lost 3 bases, with 13 bases between them.

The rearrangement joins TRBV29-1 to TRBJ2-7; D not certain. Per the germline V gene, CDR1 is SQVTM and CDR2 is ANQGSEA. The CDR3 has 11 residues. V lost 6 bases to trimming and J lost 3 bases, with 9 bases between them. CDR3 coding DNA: TGCAGCGTCTTCAGTGGCTACGAGCAGTACTTC. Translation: CSVFSGYEQYF.

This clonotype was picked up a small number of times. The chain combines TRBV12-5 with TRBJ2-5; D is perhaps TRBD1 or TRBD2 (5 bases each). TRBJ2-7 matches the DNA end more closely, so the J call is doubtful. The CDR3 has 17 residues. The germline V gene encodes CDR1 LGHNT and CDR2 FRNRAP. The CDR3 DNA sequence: TGTGCTAGTGGTTTAGCATACTCCGGGACGCCTTCCTACGAGCAGTACTTC. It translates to CASGLAYSGTPSYEQYF.

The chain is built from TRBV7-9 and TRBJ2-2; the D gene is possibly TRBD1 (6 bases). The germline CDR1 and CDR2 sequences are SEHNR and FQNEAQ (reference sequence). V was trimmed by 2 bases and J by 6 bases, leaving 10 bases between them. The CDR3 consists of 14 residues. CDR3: CASSLRQAPGELFF. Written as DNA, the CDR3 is TGTGCCAGCAGCTTACGACAGGCACCCGGGGAGCTGTTTTTT.

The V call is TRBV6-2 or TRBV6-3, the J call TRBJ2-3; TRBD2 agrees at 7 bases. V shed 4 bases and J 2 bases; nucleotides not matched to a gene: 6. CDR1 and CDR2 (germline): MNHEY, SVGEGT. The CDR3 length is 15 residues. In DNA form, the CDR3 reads TGTGCCAGCAGTTCCAGCGGGGCGATCACAGATACGCAGTATTTT. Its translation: CASSSSGAITDTQYF.

The CDR3 DNA reads TGTGCCAGCAGCTCAGGGTCTGCCGAGCAGTACTTC. Translating it yields CASSSGSAEQYF. The chain is built from TRBV7-6 and TRBJ2-7; weak D call: TRBD1 (5 bases). The germline V and J ends were trimmed by 4 bases and 6 bases, with 10 bases remaining between them. The CDR3 covers 12 residues. Per the germline V gene, CDR1 is SGHVS and CDR2 is FNYEAQ. Combining the CDR3 with reference TRBV7-6 and TRBJ2-7 gives the whole variable domain GAGVSQSPRYKVTKRGQDVALRCDPISGHVSLYWYRQALGQGPEFLTYFNYEAQQDKSGLPNDRFSAERPEGSISTLTIQRTEQRDSAMYRCASSSGSAEQYFGPGTRLTVT.